This T cell receptor (beta chain) was sequenced during a study of radiotherapy plus CTLA-4 blockade in lung cancer. The repertoire was sequenced with immunoSEQ multiplex PCR; TCRdb's copy has only in-frame clones and lacks some. The table shows 39,000 or so clones, with around three quarters occurring only once. The sample holds one count of this clone. V lost 6 bases and J lost 3; bases outside the gene matches: 5. The length of the CDR3 is 15 residues. The germline V gene has CDR1 LNHDA and CDR2 SQIVND (reference sequence). Specimen: peripheral blood, collected from a patient treated with radiotherapy plus ipilimumab. This chain joins TRBV19 and TRBJ2-2, with 9 bases identical to TRBD1. This receptor was identified in a human donor with non-small cell lung cancer who had stable disease on radiotherapy plus ipilimumab. The CDR3 DNA reads as TGTGCCAGTAGGCCAAGGGACAGGGACACCGGGGAGCTGTTTTTT. Amino acids: CASRPRDRDTGELFF. The full variable domain, completed using reference TRBV19 and TRBJ2-2, is DGGITQSPKYLFRKEGQNVTLSCEQNLNHDAMYWYRQDPGQGLRLIYYSQIVNDFQKGDIAEGYSVSREKKESFPLTVTSAQKNPTAFYLCASRPRDRDTGELFFGEGSRLTVL.